This T cell receptor beta chain came from a study of vaccination effects on CD4 cells after COVID-19. Germline V lookup: CDR1 LNHDA, CDR2 SQIVND (reference sequence). The CDR3 runs 13 residues. Losses at the gene ends were 4 bases for V and 3 bases for J; bases not matched to a gene: 1. This clone has a single count. The antigen remains unidentified. TCRdb's table, derived via immunoSEQ multiplex PCR, lists solely in-frame clones and lacks some. The table includes some 63,000 clones, approximately 72% detected once. When around ten days of culture had elapsed, CD4+ T cells were isolated. The source material was CD4+ T cells from PBMCs cultured without peptide, sampled before COVID-19 vaccination. The origin of this receptor is a human donor who had a prior SARS-CoV-2 infection. V usage is TRBV19 and J usage is TRBJ2-5, with 8 bases fitting TRBD1. The CDR3 DNA reads as TGTGCCAGTAGTAAGGACAGGGAAGAGACCCAGTACTTC. Protein product: CASSKDREETQYF.